This T cell receptor (beta chain) derives from a study of response to subunit inactivated influenza vaccine. TCRdb redid the calling of the RT-PCR reads with MiXCR, one entry per CDR3 protein. Of 500,000 to 600,000 distinct CDR3 sequences in the sample, 16% are singletons; the top ten hold less than 4%. Findings of the study overall: That few new T cells are recruited by each seasonal influenza vaccination was the authors' suggestion.

This clonotype has only a few counts. Its antigen remains unidentified. Germline CDR1 and CDR2: SGHTA and FQGNSA. The CDR3 is 16 residues long. V dropped 5 bases and J dropped 4; count of bases not matched to a gene: 9. This clonotype originated in a man aged 50 to 69 who received an inactivated influenza vaccine. The sequences come from CD4+ T cells sorted from PBMCs, collected approximately 25 months after vaccination. This chain links TRBV7-2 with TRBJ2-3; 10 positions match TRBD1. The CDR3 reads CASSQTRDRGSDTQYF. CDR3 DNA sequence: TGTGCCAGCAGCCAAACCCGGGACAGGGGATCAGATACGCAGTATTTT.